This T cell receptor (beta chain) was observed in a study of metastatic and nonmetastatic thyroid tumors. About the research overall: Blood and tumor or nodule tissue repertoires from malignant and benign thyroid patients were compared.

Broader study findings: Reports indicated that malignant thyroid tumors showed significantly higher TCR beta diversity than benign nodules did, in blood and tumor.

This clone was counted ten times or more. What it binds is not known. TCRdb redid the clone calls on the PCR reads using MiXCR. The sample yields about 93,000 clones, roughly 12% seen once. No treatment of any kind had been given to any patient before thyroid surgery. V shed 4 bases and J 3 bases; nucleotides not matched to a gene: 7. Germline V gene sequence: CDR1 DFQATT, CDR2 SNEGSKA (reference sequence). This CDR3 comprises 16 residues. The sequencing sample was made of blood. The chain couples TRBV20-1 to TRBJ2-2; 11 bases are shared with TRBD2. The sequence was collected from a female donor with papillary thyroid cancer or a benign thyroid nodule (not recorded which). Some clones in this sample may be carry-over from other donors' samples. The CDR3 is CSAKGIAGGDTGELFF. CDR3 in DNA: TGCAGTGCTAAGGGAATAGCGGGAGGGGACACCGGGGAGCTGTTTTTT.